Each of the 21 T cell receptor beta chains below was sequenced from the same sample in a study of T cells in Graves' hyperthyroidism and ophthalmopathy. Researchers amplified the TCR beta CDR3 regions from RNA transcripts. The TCR CDR3 was amplified in a first-round RT-PCR using the HTBI primer set. TCRdb analysed the multiplex PCR reads with MiXCR anew, one entry per CDR3 protein. The data hold approximately 150,000 distinct CDR3 sequences, with about 9.4% observed a single time. The sequenced material came from blood. The receptors here all came from a woman younger than 35 with Graves' hyperthyroidism that later progressed to Graves' ophthalmopathy.

This clonotype was counted ten times or more. This chain connects TRBV11-2 to TRBJ1-5; D perhaps matches TRBD1 (5 bases). Between the trimmed V and J ends, which lost 0 bases and 5 bases, there was a span of 11 bases. Germline loops: CDR1 SGHAT, CDR2 FQNNGV. This CDR3 is built from 15 residues. The CDR3 nucleotides are TGTGCCAGCAGCTTAGACGGGGCTCGGGATCAGCCCCAGCATTTT. This gives the protein CASSLDGARDQPQHF. Supplemented by reference TRBV11-2 and TRBJ1-5, the full variable domain reads EAGVAQSPRYKIIEKRQSVAFWCNPISGHATLYWYQQILGQGPKLLIQFQNNGVVDDSQLPKDRFSAERLKGVDSTLKIQPAKLEDSAVYLCASSLDGARDQPQHFGDGTRLSIL.

This clonotype was found many times. V usage is TRBV29-1 and J usage is TRBJ2-2; D remains ambiguous. The CDR3 spans 17 residues. V lost 1 base and J 1 base, leaving 16 bases between the germline ends. The germline gives CDR1 SQVTM, CDR2 ANQGSEA. The CDR3 region is CSVEAPHDGWNTGELFF. The DNA of the CDR3 is TGCAGCGTTGAAGCCCCCCATGATGGCTGGAACACCGGGGAGCTGTTTTTT.

This clonotype was detected ten times or more. This chain joins TRBV20-1 and TRBJ1-5, with TRBD1 matching over 8 bases. CDR3 length equals 14 residues. Germline values: CDR1 DFQATT, CDR2 SNEGSKA (reference sequence). With V trimmed by 3 bases and J by 7 bases, 8 bases remained unmatched. CDR3 sequence: CSASPGTGYQPQHF. In DNA form, the CDR3 reads TGCAGTGCTAGCCCCGGGACAGGTTACCAGCCCCAGCATTTT.

This chain uses TRBV19 with TRBJ2-2; TRBD1 or TRBD2 may be the D gene (5 bases each). CDR3 length: 16 residues. The V end was cut by 7 bases, the J end by 2 bases, with 17 bases between. Germline V gives CDR1 LNHDA, CDR2 SQIVND (reference sequence). CDR3 DNA sequence: TGTGCCAGTACCCCCGGGACCCATAGAAACACCGGGGAGCTGTTTTTT. Its translation: CASTPGTHRNTGELFF.

Ten or more counts support this clonotype. The rearrangement uses TRBV11-2 and TRBJ1-1; 9 bases align to TRBD1. The CDR3 extends over 15 amino acids. V trimming: 0 bases; J trimming: 7 bases; junction bases outside the gene matches: 6. Germline V gene data show CDR1 as SGHAT and CDR2 as FQNNGV. CDR3 residues: CASSLDVGDRDEAFF. DNA of the CDR3: TGTGCCAGCAGCTTAGATGTGGGGGACAGGGATGAAGCTTTCTTT.

This clonotype was found many times. The V gene is TRBV24-1, the J gene TRBJ2-1, with 11 bases lining up with TRBD2. The ends lost 7 bases at V and 6 bases at J; junction bases unmatched: 4. CDR1 is KGHDR, CDR2 SFDVKD, per germline. This CDR3 is built from 14 residues. CDR3 DNA: TGTGCCACCAGACTTAGCGGGAGGGCCAATGAGCAGTTCTTC. It encodes CATRLSGRANEQFF.

This clonotype has a count of ten or more. The chain carries TRBV6-2 or TRBV6-3 and TRBJ1-5; D is ambiguous. The CDR3 runs 16 residues. Germline-derived CDR1 and CDR2 are MNHEY and SVGEGT. V lost 3 bases and J lost 0, with 12 bases in between. In DNA form, the CDR3 reads TGTGCCAGCAGTTATTATGGGTATTATAGCAATCAGCCCCAGCATTTT. Translating it yields CASSYYGYYSNQPQHF.

This clonotype occurred many times. V is TRBV20-1 and J is TRBJ2-7, with 9 bases fitting TRBD1. This CDR3 has 15 residues. The germline V gene encodes CDR1 DFQATT and CDR2 SNEGSKA (reference sequence). The V segment lost 5 bases and the J segment 1 base; nucleotides outside the gene matches: 9. CDR3: CSAGPLQGASYEQYF. The DNA for the CDR3 is TGCAGTGCTGGCCCCTTACAGGGGGCGTCCTACGAGCAGTACTTC.

This clonotype was observed a handful of times. The CDR3 nucleotides read TGTGCCAGCAGCTTAGGGCCTTGGAGGATGAGGGTAGTGAATACGCAGTATTTT. Translating it yields CASSLGPWRMRVVNTQYF. The chain couples TRBV7-9 to TRBJ2-3; tentative D call: TRBD2 (5 bases). Between the trimmed V and J ends, which lost 1 base and 7 bases, there was a span of 24 bases. CDR3 length: 18 amino acids. Per germline, CDR1 SEHNR and CDR2 FQNEAQ (reference sequence).

On this clonotype: A read error may explain this, as a much larger clone is one base away. The chain combines TRBV25-1 with TRBJ1-6; no definite D call. V was shortened by 4 bases and J by 13 bases, with 11 bases between the two germline ends. The germline V gene has CDR1 MGHDK and CDR2 SYGVNS. This CDR3 is 12 amino acids long. CDR3 region: CASSVEGDPLHF. Written as DNA, the CDR3 is TGTGCCAGCAGTGTAGAGGGAGATCCCCTCCACTTT.

This clonotype occurred many times. The V gene is TRBV2, the J gene TRBJ2-2; the D is unclear. The germline V gene encodes CDR1 SNHLY and CDR2 FYNNEI. V lost 8 bases and J 0 bases, leaving 7 bases between the germline ends. The CDR3 contains 13 residues. The CDR3 loop reads CASQETNTGELFF. CDR3 bases: TGTGCCAGCCAAGAGACGAACACCGGGGAGCTGTTTTTT. Together with reference TRBV2 and TRBJ2-2, the CDR3 gives the full variable domain: EPEVTQTPSHQVTQMGQEVILRCVPISNHLYFYWYRQILGQKVEFLVSFYNNEISEKSEIFDDQFSVERPDGSNFTLKIRSTKLEDSAMYFCASQETNTGELFFGEGSRLTVL.

This clonotype was detected ten times or more. The chain has TRBV24-1 and TRBJ1-5; the match to TRBD1 covers 11 bases. Germline V CDR1 and CDR2: KGHDR, SFDVKD. V lost 0 bases and J lost 5; bases outside the gene matches: 17. CDR3 length: 21 residues. The CDR3 region has the DNA TGTGCCACCAGTGATTTGAGGATCCGGGACAGGGGGAAAACACTCGATCAGCCCCAGCATTTT. Translating it yields CATSDLRIRDRGKTLDQPQHF.

This clonotype came up many times. The gene calls are TRBV20-1 and TRBJ2-4; D ambiguous. The V end lost 1 base, the J end lost 4 bases, and 14 bases lay between the germline ends. This CDR3 is built from 15 residues. Germline assignment: CDR1 DFQATT and CDR2 SNEGSKA (reference sequence). CDR3: CSARGAFMRKNIQYF. CDR3 in DNA: TGCAGTGCTAGAGGGGCCTTTATGAGGAAAAACATTCAGTACTTC.

This clonotype was detected ten times or more. The J gene is TRBJ2-5, the V gene TRBV30, with D unresolved. Trimming stripped 3 bases from V and 5 bases from J, with 16 bases between. The CDR3 extends over 14 amino acids. Germline CDR1 reads GTSNPN; CDR2 reads SVGIG (reference sequence). CDR3 DNA: TGTGCCTGGAGCGGGCTCGTTGCAGGCGAGACCCAGTACTTC. This gives the protein CAWSGLVAGETQYF.

This clonotype was seen many times. The V and J genes are TRBV20-1 and TRBJ2-7, with D hard to call. CDR3 length: 12 residues. Germline CDR1 DFQATT, CDR2 SNEGSKA (reference sequence). Trimming removed 0 bases at V and 3 bases at J, with 6 bases between. CDR3 region: CSAREGFYEQYF. CDR3 nucleotides: TGCAGTGCTAGAGAGGGGTTCTACGAGCAGTACTTC.

This clonotype was recorded at least ten times. The J gene is TRBJ2-1, the V gene TRBV6-4; 10 bases agree with TRBD2. Trimming cost V 0 bases and J 4 bases; bases outside gene matches: 0. Germline loops: CDR1 MRHNA, CDR2 SNTAGT. This CDR3 contains 15 residues. CDR3 amino acids: CASSDSTSGYNEQFF. The CDR3 nucleotides are TGTGCCAGCAGTGACTCGACTAGCGGGTACAATGAGCAGTTCTTC.

The table lists this clonotype with a few counts. The junction departs from the called germline gene at one end, perhaps through a read error. The chain combines TRBV20-1 with TRBJ1-1; D possibly corresponds to TRBD1 (6 bases). The germline V gene encodes CDR1 DFQATT and CDR2 SNEGSKA (reference sequence). This CDR3 is built from 14 residues. The CDR3 sequence is CSAREARAGAEASF. The CDR3 bases are TGCAGTGCTAGAGAGGCGAGGGCAGGGGCTGAAGCTTCCTTT.

J is TRBJ2-6 and V is TRBV4-2, with D possibly called TRBD1 or TRBD2 (5 bases each). Germline CDR1 is LGHNA and CDR2 is YNFKEQ. V lost 4 bases and J lost 4, with 14 bases in between. The CDR3 runs to 16 residues. The CDR3 DNA reads as TGTGCCAGCAGCCGAGTCAGAGGGGCCGGGGCCAACGTCCTGACTTTC. This encodes CASSRVRGAGANVLTF.

This clonotype has at least ten counts. This chain joins TRBV11-3 and TRBJ2-3; no reliable D call. CDR1 and CDR2 (germline): SGHNT, YENEEA. The V end lost 0 bases, the J end lost 3 bases, and 7 bases lay between the germline ends. This CDR3 spans 14 amino acids. The CDR3 coding sequence is TGTGCCAGCAGCTTAGATGGCCGGACAGATACGCAGTATTTT. Encoded protein: CASSLDGRTDTQYF.

Comments on this clonotype: At one boundary the junction diverges from the germline segment, which might be a read error. This chain joins TRBV10-3 and TRBJ2-7; D is unclear. The CDR3 has 16 residues. Germline CDR1 reads ENHRY; CDR2 reads SYGVKD. CDR3 sequence: CTISPMGAPAVYEQYF. The DNA of the CDR3 is TGTACCATCAGCCCAATGGGTGCTCCTGCGGTCTACGAGCAGTACTTC.

This clonotype came up many times. This rearrangement joins TRBV5-1 to TRBJ1-1, with D hard to call. CDR3 size: 15 residues. The ends were cut back, 4 bases at V and 5 bases at J, with 18 bases in the middle. Germline loops: CDR1 SGHRS, CDR2 YFSETQ. CDR3 protein: CASSNRTSLGTEAFF. The CDR3 bases are TGCGCCAGCAGCAACCGGACCTCCCTGGGGACTGAAGCTTTCTTT.